This T cell receptor beta chain was captured by sequencing in a study of blood T cells in healthy people across ages. CDR3 length: 16 residues. CDR1 DFQATT and CDR2 SNEGSKA come from the germline V gene (reference sequence). V shed 2 bases, J shed 2 bases, and the junction held 8 bases outside the gene matches. Primers used in a second PCR of roughly 6 to 11 cycles were a sample-barcoded 5' primer and a J-beta primer mix. MiXCR, run by TCRdb on the 5' RACE reads, gives a single entry per CDR3 protein. Among around 650,000 distinct CDR3 sequences listed, 40% to 50% were seen once. The chain recombines TRBV20-1 with TRBJ2-2, with 7 positions matching TRBD2. The TCR was taken from a man older than 75 in good health. Sample: blood. The CDR3 region has the DNA TGCAGTGCTAGAAGTCCGGGCGGGGGAAACACCGGGGAGCTGTTTTTT. Translating gives CSARSPGGGNTGELFF.